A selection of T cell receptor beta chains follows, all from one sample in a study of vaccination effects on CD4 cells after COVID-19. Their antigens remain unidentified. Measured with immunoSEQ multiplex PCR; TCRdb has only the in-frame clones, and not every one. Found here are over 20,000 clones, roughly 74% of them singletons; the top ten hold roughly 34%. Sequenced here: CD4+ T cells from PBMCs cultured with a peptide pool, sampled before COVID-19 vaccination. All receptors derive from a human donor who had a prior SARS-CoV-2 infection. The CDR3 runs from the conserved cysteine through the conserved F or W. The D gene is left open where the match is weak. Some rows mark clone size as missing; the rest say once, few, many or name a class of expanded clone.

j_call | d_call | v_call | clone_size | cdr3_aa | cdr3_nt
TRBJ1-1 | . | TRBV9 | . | CASSGRDTTHEAFF | TGTGCCAGCAGCGGAAGGGACACGACACATGAAGCTTTCTTT
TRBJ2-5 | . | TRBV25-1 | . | CASKENQETQYF | TGTGCCAGCAAAGAGAACCAAGAGACCCAGTACTTC
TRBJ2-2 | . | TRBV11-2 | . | CASSIEVTGELFF | TGTGCCAGTTCAATCGAGGTGACCGGGGAGCTGTTTTTT
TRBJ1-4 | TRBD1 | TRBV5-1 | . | CASSTGQGIDEKLFF | TGCGCCAGCAGCACCGGACAGGGAATCGATGAAAAACTGTTTTTT
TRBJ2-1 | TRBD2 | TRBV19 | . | CASEGTSGRNPLVNEQFF | TGTGCCAGTGAGGGGACTAGCGGGAGAAATCCCCTCGTCAATGAGCAGTTCTTC
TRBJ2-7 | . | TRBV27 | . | CASSLYRGDSYEQYF | TGTGCCAGCAGTTTATACCGCGGGGACTCCTACGAGCAGTACTTC
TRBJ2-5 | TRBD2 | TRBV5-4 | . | CASSAPTSGRAQETQYF | TGTGCCAGCAGCGCCCCGACTAGCGGGAGGGCCCAGGAGACCCAGTACTTC
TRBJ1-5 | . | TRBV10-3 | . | CAISQGLESNQPQHF | TGTGCCATCAGTCAGGGATTGGAAAGCAATCAGCCCCAGCATTTT
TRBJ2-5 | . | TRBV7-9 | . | CASRNSLNSETQYF | TGTGCCAGCAGAAACTCCCTAAACAGCGAGACCCAGTACTTC
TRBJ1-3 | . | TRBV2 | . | CASSRHSSGNTIYF | TGTGCCAGCAGTCGGCACAGCTCTGGAAACACCATATATTTT
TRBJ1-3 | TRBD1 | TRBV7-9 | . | CASSTDRGGNTIYF | TGTGCCAGCAGCACGGACAGGGGCGGAAACACCATATATTTT
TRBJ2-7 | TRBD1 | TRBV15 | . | CATSGLPGQGLGYEQYF | TGTGCCACCAGCGGGCTACCGGGACAGGGTCTGGGCTACGAGCAGTACTTC
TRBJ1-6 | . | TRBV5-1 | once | CASNRDGSSPLHF | TGCGCCAGCAACCGGGACGGGAGTTCACCCCTCCACTTT
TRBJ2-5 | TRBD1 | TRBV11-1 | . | CASSLGSGQGETQYF | TGTGCCAGCAGCTTAGGATCGGGACAGGGTGAGACCCAGTACTTC